The sequence of this T cell receptor (beta chain) was determined in a study of shared clonotypes between healthy human individuals. Study-wide results and caveats: The expectation was that sequencing depth would affect clonotype sharing among donors. The genetic and exposure-history diversity represented was limited by few donors. Generally, naive subsets (rather than memory subsets) showed larger estimated richness.

Turning to this clone: Its antigen is still unknown.

The V segment lost 0 bases and the J segment 5 bases; nucleotides outside the gene matches: 7. This CDR3 region has 15 residues. Looked up from germline, CDR1 is MNHEY and CDR2 is SMNVEV (reference sequence). Splitting of each subset's genomic DNA was done evenly across several immunoSEQ plates. TCRdb's copy holds only in-frame clones and misses some; the assay was immunoSEQ multiplex PCR. The sample contains about 2.1 million clones, 80% to 95% of which appear only once. CD45RO negativity and positive selection for CCR7 defined naive CD8 cells, a population that excluded terminally differentiated effector memory CD45RA+ cells.

The chain combines TRBV27 with TRBJ2-7; 7 bases are a match to TRBD2. This sequence was found in a man aged 18 to 35 in good health. Some clones in this sample may be carry-over from other donors' samples. The sequenced sample consisted of naive CD8+ T cells from PBMCs. CDR3 amino acids: CASSLSWEGWNEQYF. The CDR3 DNA reads TGTGCCAGCAGTTTATCGTGGGAGGGCTGGAACGAGCAGTACTTC.